The sequence of this TCR beta chain was determined in a study of cytomegalovirus exposure and HLA in healthy donors. On the study more broadly: Membership in the Caucasian-associated ancestry cluster was found for about 80% of approximately 380 genotyped donors.

The study, taken as a whole, reports: A later analysis found common viral pathogens apparently linked to several of the most significant clusters.

The PCR used 60 Vbeta and 13 Jbeta primers. TCRdb's copy holds only in-frame clones and misses some; the assay was immunoSEQ multiplex PCR. Among some 140,000 clones listed, 65% to 85% were seen once. A note on this clone: Antigen: not known.

V lost 8 bases and J lost 4, with 17 bases in between. CDR1 and CDR2 from the germline V gene are MNHEY and SMNVEV (reference sequence). This CDR3 has 15 residues. J is TRBJ2-2 and V is TRBV27; D gene uncertain. Material: PBMCs. The receptor was derived from a woman in her thirties or forties in good health and CMV-seropositive. The CDR3: CASSKYNLRTGELFF. The DNA of the CDR3 is TGTGCCAGCTCAAAATACAATCTCCGCACCGGGGAGCTGTTTTTT.